The clone carrying this T cell receptor beta chain was observed at least ten times. Its antigen remains unidentified. The patients, who ranged from 18 to 65 in age, presented with newly diagnosed hyperthyroidism lasting under 2 months. Uncontrolled infection, other autoimmune disease, pregnancy or lactation disqualified patients from enrolment. Blood was sampled at initial diagnosis of hyperthyroidism, prior to onset of any ophthalmopathy symptoms. The data stem from a study of T cells in Graves' hyperthyroidism and ophthalmopathy. Points from the study as a whole: It was a median approximately 7.1 months before onset that the model predicted ophthalmopathy.

Researchers took RNA transcripts and amplified the TCR beta CDR3 regions from them. TCR CDR3 underwent first-round RT-PCR with the HTBI primer set. TCRdb re-called the multiplex PCR reads through MiXCR, storing one row per CDR3 protein. The table shows some 270,000 distinct CDR3 sequences, with roughly 13% occurring only once. Per the germline V gene, CDR1 is SQVTM and CDR2 is ANQGSEA. Trimming cost V 4 bases and J 4 bases; bases outside gene matches: 3. The CDR3 consists of 12 residues. This TCR came from a woman in her 30s with Graves' hyperthyroidism that later progressed to Graves' ophthalmopathy. The chain employs TRBV29-1 and TRBJ2-7, with 8 bases that match TRBD1. The sample consisted of blood. CDR3 loop: CSVGTGSYEQYF. In nucleotides, the CDR3 is TGCAGCGTTGGGACAGGGTCATACGAGCAGTACTTC.